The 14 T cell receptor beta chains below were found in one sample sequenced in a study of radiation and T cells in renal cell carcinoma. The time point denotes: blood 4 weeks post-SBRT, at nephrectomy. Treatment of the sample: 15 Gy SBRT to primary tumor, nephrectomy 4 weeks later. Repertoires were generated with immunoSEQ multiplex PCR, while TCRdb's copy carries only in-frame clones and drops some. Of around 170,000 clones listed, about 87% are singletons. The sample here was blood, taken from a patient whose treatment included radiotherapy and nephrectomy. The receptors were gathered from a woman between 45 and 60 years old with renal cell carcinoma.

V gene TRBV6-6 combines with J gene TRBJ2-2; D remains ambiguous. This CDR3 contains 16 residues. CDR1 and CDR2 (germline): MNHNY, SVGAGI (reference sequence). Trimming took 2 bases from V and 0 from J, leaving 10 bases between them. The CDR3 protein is CASSYRPRTNTGELFF. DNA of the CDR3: TGTGCCAGCAGTTACAGGCCCCGCACGAACACCGGGGAGCTGTTTTTT.

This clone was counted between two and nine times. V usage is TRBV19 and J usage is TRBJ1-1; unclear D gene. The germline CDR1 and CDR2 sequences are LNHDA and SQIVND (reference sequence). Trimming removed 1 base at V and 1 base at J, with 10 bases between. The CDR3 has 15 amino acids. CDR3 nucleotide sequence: TGTGCCAGTAGTATAGTGGTAGGAGGGAACACTGAAGCTTTCTTT. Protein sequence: CASSIVVGGNTEAFF.

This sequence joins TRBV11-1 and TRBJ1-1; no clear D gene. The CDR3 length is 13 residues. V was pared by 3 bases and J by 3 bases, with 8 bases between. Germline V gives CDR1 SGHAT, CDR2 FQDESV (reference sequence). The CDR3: CASSFISDTEAFF. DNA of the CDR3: TGTGCCAGCAGCTTTATTTCGGACACTGAAGCTTTCTTT.

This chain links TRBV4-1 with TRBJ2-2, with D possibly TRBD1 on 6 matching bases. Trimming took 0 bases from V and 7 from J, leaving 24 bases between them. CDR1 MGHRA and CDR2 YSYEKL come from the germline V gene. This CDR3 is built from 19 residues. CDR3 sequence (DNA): TGCGCCAGCAGCCAAGATCTTTGGGGGCGTAATTTTAATTTCGGGGAGCTGTTTTTT. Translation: CASSQDLWGRNFNFGELFF.

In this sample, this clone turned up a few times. The CDR3 DNA is TGCGCCAGCAGCTTGGATGGACAGTTGCTCGGCTACACCTTC. It is translated as CASSLDGQLLGYTF. This rearrangement joins TRBV5-1 to TRBJ1-2, with D perhaps TRBD1 (6 bases). Germline CDR1 SGHRS, CDR2 YFSETQ. This CDR3 comprises 14 residues. V was cut by 0 bases and J by 8 bases, with 14 bases left in between.

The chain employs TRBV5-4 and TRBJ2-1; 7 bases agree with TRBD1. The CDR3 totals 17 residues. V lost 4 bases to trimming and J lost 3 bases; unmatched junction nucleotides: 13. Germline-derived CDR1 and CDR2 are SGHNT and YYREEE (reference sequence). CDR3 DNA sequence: TGTGCCAGCAGCCAAGACCCAGACAGGGCGTACTACAATGAGCAGTTCTTC. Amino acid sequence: CASSQDPDRAYYNEQFF.

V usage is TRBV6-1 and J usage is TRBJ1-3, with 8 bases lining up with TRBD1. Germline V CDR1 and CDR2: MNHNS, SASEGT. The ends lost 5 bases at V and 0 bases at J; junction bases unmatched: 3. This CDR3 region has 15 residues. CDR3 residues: CASSRDRSSGNTIYF. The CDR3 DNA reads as TGTGCCAGCAGTAGGGACAGGAGCTCTGGAAACACCATATATTTT.

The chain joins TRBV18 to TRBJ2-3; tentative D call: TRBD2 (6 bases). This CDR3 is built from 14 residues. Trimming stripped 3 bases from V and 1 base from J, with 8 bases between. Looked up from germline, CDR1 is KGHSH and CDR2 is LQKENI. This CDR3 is CASSPGGGTDTQYF. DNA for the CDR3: TGTGCCAGCTCACCGGGGGGAGGCACAGATACGCAGTATTTT.

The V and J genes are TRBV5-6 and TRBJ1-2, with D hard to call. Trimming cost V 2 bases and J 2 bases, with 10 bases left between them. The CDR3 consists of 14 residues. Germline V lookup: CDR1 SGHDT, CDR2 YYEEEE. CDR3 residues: CASSLLDGNYGYTF. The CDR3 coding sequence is TGTGCCAGCAGCTTACTGGACGGGAACTATGGCTACACCTTC.

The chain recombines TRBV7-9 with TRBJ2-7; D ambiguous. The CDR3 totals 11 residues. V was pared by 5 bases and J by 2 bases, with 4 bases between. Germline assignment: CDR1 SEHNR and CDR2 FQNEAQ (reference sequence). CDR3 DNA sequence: TGTGCCAGCAGCGCAACCTACGAGCAGTACTTC. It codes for CASSATYEQYF.

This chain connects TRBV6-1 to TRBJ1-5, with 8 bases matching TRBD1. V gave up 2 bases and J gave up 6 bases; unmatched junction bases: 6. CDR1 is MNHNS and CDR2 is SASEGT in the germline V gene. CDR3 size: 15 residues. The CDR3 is CASSEMGQDLQPQHF. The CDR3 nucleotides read TGTGCCAGCAGTGAAATGGGACAGGACCTTCAGCCCCAGCATTTT.

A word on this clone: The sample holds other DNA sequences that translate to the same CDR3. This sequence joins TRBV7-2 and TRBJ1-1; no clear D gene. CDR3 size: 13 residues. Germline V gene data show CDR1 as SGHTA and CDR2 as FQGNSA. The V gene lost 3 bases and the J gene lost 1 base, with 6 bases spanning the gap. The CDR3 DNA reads TGTGCCAGCAGCTTCACAGAGAACACTGAAGCTTTCTTT. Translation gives CASSFTENTEAFF.

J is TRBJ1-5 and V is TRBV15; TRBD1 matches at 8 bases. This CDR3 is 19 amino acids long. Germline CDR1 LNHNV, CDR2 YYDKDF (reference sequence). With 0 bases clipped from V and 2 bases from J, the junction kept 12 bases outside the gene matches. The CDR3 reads CATSRDRGVGTGGNQPQHF. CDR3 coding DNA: TGTGCCACCAGCAGAGATCGGGGTGTTGGGACAGGTGGCAATCAGCCCCAGCATTTT.

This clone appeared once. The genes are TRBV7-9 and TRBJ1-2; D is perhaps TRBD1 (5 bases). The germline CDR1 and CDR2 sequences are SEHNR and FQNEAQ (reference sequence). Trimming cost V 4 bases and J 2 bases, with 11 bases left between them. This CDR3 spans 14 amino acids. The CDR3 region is CASSSPRENYGYTF. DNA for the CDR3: TGTGCCAGCAGCTCCCCCAGGGAGAACTATGGCTACACCTTC.